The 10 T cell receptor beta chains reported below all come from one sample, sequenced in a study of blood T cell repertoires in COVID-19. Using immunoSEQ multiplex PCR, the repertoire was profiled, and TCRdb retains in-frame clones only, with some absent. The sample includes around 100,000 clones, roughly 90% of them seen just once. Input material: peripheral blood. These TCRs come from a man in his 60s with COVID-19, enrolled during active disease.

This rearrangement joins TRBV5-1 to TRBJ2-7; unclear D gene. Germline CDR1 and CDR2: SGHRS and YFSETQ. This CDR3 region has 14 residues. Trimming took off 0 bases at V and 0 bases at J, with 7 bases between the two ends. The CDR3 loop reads CASSLALSSYEQYF. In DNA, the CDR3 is TGCGCCAGCAGCTTGGCCCTGAGCTCCTACGAGCAGTACTTC.

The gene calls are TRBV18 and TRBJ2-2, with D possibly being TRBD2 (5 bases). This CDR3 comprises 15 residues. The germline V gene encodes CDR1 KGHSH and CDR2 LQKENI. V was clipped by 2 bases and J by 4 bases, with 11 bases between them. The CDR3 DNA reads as TGTGCCAGCTCACCAGTGGACTCGAGCACCGGGGAGCTGTTTTTT. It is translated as CASSPVDSSTGELFF.

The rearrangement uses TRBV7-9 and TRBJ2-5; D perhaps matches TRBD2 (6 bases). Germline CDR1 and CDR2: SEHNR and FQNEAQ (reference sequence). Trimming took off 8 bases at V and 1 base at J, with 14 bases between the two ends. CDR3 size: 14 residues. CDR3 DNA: TGTGCCAGCGTGGGAGGAGGATCCCAAGAGACCCAGTACTTC. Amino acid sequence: CASVGGGSQETQYF.

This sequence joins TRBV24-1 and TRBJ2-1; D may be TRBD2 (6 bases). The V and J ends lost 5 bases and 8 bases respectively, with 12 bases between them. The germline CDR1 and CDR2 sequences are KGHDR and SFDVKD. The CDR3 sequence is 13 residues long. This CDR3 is CATSVRDWDEQFF. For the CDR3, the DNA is TGTGCCACCAGTGTTAGGGACTGGGATGAGCAGTTCTTC.

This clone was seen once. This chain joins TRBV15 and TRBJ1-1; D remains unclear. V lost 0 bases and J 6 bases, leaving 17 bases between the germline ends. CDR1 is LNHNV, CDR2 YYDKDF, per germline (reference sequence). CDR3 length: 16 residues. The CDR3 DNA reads TGTGCCACCAGCAGAGATCGTAAGCCTAGCCCCCCTGAAGCTTTCTTT. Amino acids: CATSRDRKPSPPEAFF.

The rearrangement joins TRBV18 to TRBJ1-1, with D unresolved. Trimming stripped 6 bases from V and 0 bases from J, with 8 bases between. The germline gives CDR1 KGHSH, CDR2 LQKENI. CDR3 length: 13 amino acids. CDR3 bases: TGTGCCAGCTCCGCGGGGATGAACACTGAAGCTTTCTTT. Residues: CASSAGMNTEAFF.

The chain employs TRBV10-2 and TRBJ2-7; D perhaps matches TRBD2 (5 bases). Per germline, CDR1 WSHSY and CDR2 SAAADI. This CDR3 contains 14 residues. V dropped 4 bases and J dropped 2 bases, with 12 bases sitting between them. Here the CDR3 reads CASSVGRGTYEQYF. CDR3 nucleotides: TGCGCCAGCAGTGTTGGGAGAGGGACCTACGAGCAGTACTTC.

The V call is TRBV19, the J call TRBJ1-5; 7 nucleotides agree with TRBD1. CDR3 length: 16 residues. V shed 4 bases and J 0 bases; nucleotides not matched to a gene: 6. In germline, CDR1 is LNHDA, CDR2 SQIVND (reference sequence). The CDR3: CASSTPRQGSNQPQHF. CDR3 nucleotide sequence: TGTGCCAGTAGTACTCCTCGACAGGGTAGCAATCAGCCCCAGCATTTT.

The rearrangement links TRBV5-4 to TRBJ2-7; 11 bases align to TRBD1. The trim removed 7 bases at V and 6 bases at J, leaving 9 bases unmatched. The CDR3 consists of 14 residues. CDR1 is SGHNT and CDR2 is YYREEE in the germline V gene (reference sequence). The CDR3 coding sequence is TGTGCCAGCCTCCCGGGACAGGGGGAGGGCGAGCAGTACTTC. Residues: CASLPGQGEGEQYF.

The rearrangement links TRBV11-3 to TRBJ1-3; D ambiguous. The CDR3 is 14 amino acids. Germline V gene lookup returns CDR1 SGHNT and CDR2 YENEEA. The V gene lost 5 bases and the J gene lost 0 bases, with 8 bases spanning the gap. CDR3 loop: CASSENFSGNTIYF. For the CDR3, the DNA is TGTGCCAGCAGCGAAAACTTCTCTGGAAACACCATATATTTT.